This T cell receptor beta chain was identified during a study of blood T cells in healthy people across ages. Study overall: Through template switching, about one barcoded beta molecule was captured per two T cells, as measured in model experiments. Findings of the study overall: In the absence of known donor CMV status, changes in expanded clonotypes were possibly confounded. As naive T cell percentage varied, TCR beta diversity correlated strongly with it.

Using a J-beta primer mix together with a sample-barcoded 5' primer, a second PCR was run for roughly 7 to 12 cycles. TCRdb called the 5' RACE reads again in MiXCR, with one record for every CDR3 protein. The profile shows fewer than 800,000 distinct CDR3 sequences, around 21% of them singletons. Comments on this clonotype: Its antigen is not identified.

The CDR3 is 13 amino acids. V lost 4 bases and J lost 5, with 12 bases in between. Germline V gene sequence: CDR1 SGHRS, CDR2 YFSETQ. No fewer than 5.5 micrograms of total RNA were isolated from every sample. This chain joins TRBV5-1 and TRBJ1-2, with a possible D match to TRBD1 (6 bases). The sequence derives from a man between 65 and 85 years old in good health. Sequencing was carried out using blood. The CDR3 nucleotides are TGCGCCAGCAGCCAGTTGCAGGGGTATGGCTACACCTTC. Its protein is CASSQLQGYGYTF.